The 19 T cell receptor beta chains presented below share a single source sample, sequenced in a study of shared clonotypes between healthy human individuals. Profiled with immunoSEQ multiplex PCR; TCRdb holds only in-frame clones, not every one. This sample has about 470,000 clones, with roughly 83% found just once. Sequenced input: PBMCs. Receptor source: a woman aged 35 to 49 in good health. Some clones in this sample may be carry-over from other donors' samples.

The CDR3 DNA sequence: TGTGCCAGCAGCTTAGGGTGGACGCTCTACAATGAGCAGTTCTTC. This codes for CASSLGWTLYNEQFF. The rearrangement joins TRBV7-2 to TRBJ2-1; no clear D gene. Germline CDR1 and CDR2: SGHTA and FQGNSA. The length of the CDR3 is 15 residues. Trimming took off 1 base at V and 3 bases at J, with 10 bases between the two ends.

This clone was observed at least ten times. The rearrangement uses TRBV19 and TRBJ1-5; 9 bases fit TRBD1. V lost 4 bases, J lost 5 bases, and 6 bases stayed unmatched. The germline V gene encodes CDR1 LNHDA and CDR2 SQIVND (reference sequence). This CDR3 has 15 amino acids. Written as DNA, the CDR3 is TGTGCCAGTAGTAACCCACAGGGGGCCGATCAGCCCCAGCATTTT. Amino acid sequence: CASSNPQGADQPQHF. Complete variable domain (other parts from reference TRBV19 and TRBJ1-5): DGGITQSPKYLFRKEGQNVTLSCEQNLNHDAMYWYRQDPGQGLRLIYYSQIVNDFQKGDIAEGYSVSREKKESFPLTVTSAQKNPTAFYLCASSNPQGADQPQHFGDGTRLSIL.

This clone has a handful of counts. The V call is TRBV4-1, the J call TRBJ1-1; the D is unclear. The CDR3 loop spans 15 amino acids. The germline V gene encodes CDR1 MGHRA and CDR2 YSYEKL. Between the trimmed V and J ends, which lost 0 bases and 3 bases, there was a span of 11 bases. The CDR3: CASSQDRSRDTEAFF. The DNA for the CDR3 is TGCGCCAGCAGCCAAGATCGGTCACGAGACACTGAAGCTTTCTTT.

The genes are TRBV4-1 and TRBJ2-1; TRBD2 agrees at 12 bases. V shed 2 bases and J 7 bases; nucleotides not matched to a gene: 6. The CDR3 covers 16 residues. CDR1 is MGHRA, CDR2 YSYEKL, per germline. The CDR3 coding sequence is TGCGCCAGCAGCCAACCGACTAGCGGGAGATTGAATGAGCAGTTCTTC. Its protein is CASSQPTSGRLNEQFF.

On this clone: Other DNA sequences in the same sample also yield this CDR3. V is TRBV7-2 and J is TRBJ1-5; D is unclear. Germline V lookup: CDR1 SGHTA, CDR2 FQGNSA. The V and J ends lost 5 bases and 3 bases respectively, with 5 bases between them. The CDR3 loop spans 12 amino acids. CDR3 nucleotides: TGTGCCAGCAGCCGATACAATCAGCCCCAGCATTTT. Its protein is CASSRYNQPQHF.

This clone was seen at least ten times. The V gene is TRBV5-5, the J gene TRBJ2-1, with 8 positions matching TRBD2. Germline CDR1 SGHKS, CDR2 YYEKEE (reference sequence). Trimming removed 4 bases from V and 4 bases from J; junction bases left unmatched: 10. The CDR3 sequence is 16 residues long. The DNA of the CDR3 is TGTGCCAGCAGCCCGACTAGCGCGAGAACGTACAATGAGCAGTTCTTC. Protein product: CASSPTSARTYNEQFF.

The chain has TRBV6-5 and TRBJ2-7; TRBD2 might be the D (5 bases). The ends were cut back, 3 bases at V and 4 bases at J, with 16 bases in the middle. The CDR3 is 15 residues long. Germline V gene sequence: CDR1 MNHEY, CDR2 SVGAGI. CDR3 sequence: CASSYSGVRAYEQYF. In nucleotides, the CDR3 is TGTGCCAGCAGTTATTCCGGGGTCCGTGCTTACGAGCAGTACTTC.

V usage is TRBV6-1 and J usage is TRBJ1-6; D not certain. The V end lost 4 bases, the J end lost 10 bases, and 17 bases lay between the germline ends. CDR3 length equals 15 residues. In germline, CDR1 is MNHNS, CDR2 SASEGT. The CDR3 nucleotides are TGTGCCAGCAGTGGATTTGAGGGTCAAAGCTCACCCCTCCACTTT. It translates to CASSGFEGQSSPLHF.

This chain links TRBV7-9 with TRBJ2-2; 9 bases map to TRBD1. V was pared by 5 bases and J by 5 bases, with 6 bases of the junction left unmatched. The CDR3 spans 15 residues. Germline CDR1 is SEHNR and CDR2 is FQNEAQ (reference sequence). The CDR3 sequence: CASSQGQGRTGELFF. The CDR3 DNA follows: TGTGCCAGCAGCCAGGGACAGGGTAGGACCGGGGAGCTGTTTTTT.

This sequence joins TRBV6-5 and TRBJ1-1; TRBD1 is a possible D gene (5 bases). The V gene's germline CDR1 is MNHEY and CDR2 SVGAGI. The CDR3 has 15 amino acids. Trimming cost V 0 bases and J 4 bases, with 12 bases left between them. CDR3 sequence (DNA): TGTGCCAGCAGTTACTCGGGGGGTCGGGCCACTGAAGCTTTCTTT. It specifies CASSYSGGRATEAFF.

CDR3 in DNA: TGTGCCAGCACCTACCGCAGGGGCGGCTACACCTTC. It codes for CASTYRRGGYTF. V gene TRBV6-5 combines with J gene TRBJ1-2; a possible D gene is TRBD1 (6 bases). Germline CDR1 reads MNHEY; CDR2 reads SVGAGI. CDR3 length: 12 residues. V dropped 7 bases and J dropped 8 bases, with 14 bases sitting between them.

This clone was counted only a few times. In DNA form, the CDR3 reads TGTGCCAGTAGTAGGGGCCAGCGGGACACGGATACGCAGTATTTT. Its protein product is CASSRGQRDTDTQYF. The genes are TRBV19 and TRBJ2-3, with a possible D match to TRBD2 (7 bases). V was clipped by 4 bases and J by 6 bases, with 17 bases between them. This CDR3 region has 15 residues. Per germline, CDR1 LNHDA and CDR2 SQIVND (reference sequence).

This chain links TRBV4-2 with TRBJ2-7; TRBD1 agrees at 11 bases. Germline V gene lookup returns CDR1 LGHNA and CDR2 YNFKEQ. The junction had 8 bases not matched to a gene; V was cut back by 2 bases and J by 5 bases. The CDR3 extends over 16 amino acids. The CDR3 DNA follows: TGTGCCAGCAGCCAAATATATGGGACAGGGGGTAACGAGCAGTACTTC. Amino acid sequence: CASSQIYGTGGNEQYF.

The chain uses TRBV6-6 and TRBJ2-7, with TRBD2 matching over 11 bases. This CDR3 contains 16 residues. J lost 4 bases, V lost 6 bases, and 11 bases had no gene match. Germline V gives CDR1 MNHNY, CDR2 SVGAGI (reference sequence). In DNA form, the CDR3 reads TGTGCCAGCAGGCGCACGGGACTAGCGGACCGGTACGAGCAGTACTTC. It translates to CASRRTGLADRYEQYF.

This chain links TRBV9 with TRBJ2-7; D might be TRBD2 (6 bases). The CDR3 length is 17 residues. Germline V CDR1 and CDR2: SGDLS, YYNGEE. Trimming took off 4 bases at V and 2 bases at J, with 22 bases between the two ends. As DNA, the CDR3 is TGTGCCAGCAGCCCCCCATGGCGGGATGGGCCGACCTACGAGCAGTACTTC. Translated: CASSPPWRDGPTYEQYF.

The rearrangement joins TRBV6-6 to TRBJ2-1, with 9 bases identical to TRBD2. V was pared by 6 bases and J by 10 bases, with 13 bases of the junction left unmatched. The CDR3 length is 15 residues. In germline, CDR1 is MNHNY, CDR2 SVGAGI (reference sequence). In DNA form, the CDR3 reads TGTGCCAGCAGCTTTCAAGCGGGAGGATATGGAGAGCAGTTCTTC. Translating it yields CASSFQAGGYGEQFF.

The chain uses TRBV7-8 and TRBJ1-5; a weak D match, TRBD1 (5 bases). Germline V gene sequence: CDR1 SGHVS, CDR2 FQNEAQ. The V and J ends lost 1 base and 3 bases respectively, with 19 bases between them. This CDR3 has 18 residues. For the CDR3, the DNA is TGTGCCAGCAGCTTAGATTTTGGCGGACAATCCTTCAATCAGCCCCAGCATTTT. It translates to CASSLDFGGQSFNQPQHF. The full variable domain, with the rest looked up from reference TRBV7-8 and TRBJ1-5, is GAGVSQSPRYKVAKRGQDVALRCDPISGHVSLFWYQQALGQGPEFLTYFQNEAQLDKSGLPSDRFFAERPEGSVSTLKIQRTQQEDSAVYLCASSLDFGGQSFNQPQHFGDGTRLSIL.

This chain connects TRBV19 to TRBJ2-1; D is ambiguous. The CDR3 is made up of 13 amino acids. Germline-derived CDR1 and CDR2 are LNHDA and SQIVND (reference sequence). Trimming shortened V by 3 bases and J by 5 bases, and 8 bases separated the two germline ends. CDR3 sequence: CASSIQPHNEQFF. The CDR3 DNA sequence: TGTGCCAGTAGTATCCAACCCCACAATGAGCAGTTCTTC.

The chain's CDR3 is CASSPLFPGQGYDTQYF. CDR3 bases: TGTGCCAGCAGCCCCCTTTTTCCGGGACAGGGTTACGATACGCAGTATTTT. The chain links TRBV7-8 to TRBJ2-3, with 9 bases matching TRBD1. Germline CDR1 is SGHVS and CDR2 is FQNEAQ. CDR3 length: 17 residues. V gave up 5 bases and J gave up 6 bases; unmatched junction bases: 15.